This T cell receptor beta chain was found in a study of shared clonotypes between healthy human individuals. Regarding the study as a whole: Large depth notwithstanding, sorted-subset sequencing proved incomplete by rarefaction. In general, naive subsets displayed greater estimated richness than memory subsets did. Non-shared clonotypes showed lower generation probabilities than clonotypes common to all four donors.

Profiling relied on immunoSEQ multiplex PCR, and the TCRdb table lists in-frame clones only, not all of them. The repertoire holds roughly 810,000 clones, with about 96% as singletons. CD45RO-negative CD8 cells positively selected for CCR7 made up the naive population, which excluded terminally differentiated effector memory CD45RA+ cells. Every donor was a Caucasian adult from Nashville, Tennessee. This CDR3 comprises 16 residues. Germline V gene lookup returns CDR1 SQVTM and CDR2 ANQGSEA. V gave up 2 bases and J gave up 6 bases; unmatched junction bases: 12. With respect to this clone: Antigen: not known.

Material: naive CD8+ T cells sorted from blood. This receptor was obtained from a man aged 30 to 39 in good health. The chain recombines TRBV29-1 with TRBJ2-2; 7 positions agree with TRBD1. The CDR3 is CSVESPGTVAPGELFF. In DNA form, the CDR3 reads TGCAGCGTTGAATCGCCAGGGACAGTGGCCCCCGGGGAGCTGTTTTTT.